These T cell receptor beta chains were read from a single sample in a study of T-cell memory formation after mild COVID-19. TCRdb reprocessed the 5' RACE reads with MiXCR, giving one entry per CDR3 protein. The data contain 270,000 or so distinct CDR3 sequences, around 17% of them singletons. Sequences were obtained from PBMCs or a T cell subset sorted from them (not recorded which). These receptors were collected from a man aged 18 to 30 who had mild COVID-19 (a few samples of this study predate the infection). Cell type and time point are not known. Both conserved end residues are part of each CDR3. D genes are given only for firm matches. Part of the rows lack a size; the others show once, few, many or a class for expanded clones.

D: NA; V: TRBV7-9; J: TRBJ1-1; size: NA; CDR3: CASSFGAAGTEAFF; DNA: TGTGCCAGCAGCTTTGGGGCGGCGGGAACTGAAGCTTTCTTT
D: NA; V: TRBV4-1; J: TRBJ2-3; size: NA; CDR3: CASSQSAATDTQYF; DNA: TGCGCCAGCAGCCAATCCGCGGCCACAGATACGCAGTATTTT
D: TRBD1; V: TRBV12-3/TRBV12-4; J: TRBJ1-2; size: many; CDR3: CASSWTGYGYTF; DNA: TGTGCCAGCAGTTGGACAGGATATGGCTACACCTTC
D: TRBD2; V: TRBV5-1; J: TRBJ2-5; size: few; CDR3: CASSFPSGSQETQYF; DNA: TGCGCCAGCAGCTTCCCTAGCGGGAGCCAAGAGACCCAGTACTTC
D: NA; V: TRBV7-2; J: TRBJ1-1; size: many; CDR3: CASSLTSGGITEAFF; DNA: TGTGCCAGCAGCTTAACCTCCGGGGGAATCACTGAAGCTTTCTTT
D: NA; V: TRBV5-1; J: TRBJ1-4; size: few; CDR3: CASSDLTNEKLFF; DNA: TGCGCCAGCAGCGATTTGACTAATGAAAAACTGTTTTTT
D: TRBD2; V: TRBV4-1; J: TRBJ2-2; size: NA; CDR3: CASSQGPLAGSNTGELFF; DNA: TGCGCCAGCAGCCAAGGCCCACTAGCGGGGTCGAACACCGGGGAGCTGTTTTTT
D: NA; V: TRBV4-1; J: TRBJ1-4; size: few; CDR3: CASSLLDGNEKLFF; DNA: TGCGCCAGCAGCCTTTTGGACGGGAATGAAAAACTGTTTTTT
D: NA; V: TRBV7-9; J: TRBJ2-7; size: NA; CDR3: CASSLEAVISYEQYF; DNA: TGTGCCAGCAGCTTAGAGGCGGTGATCTCCTACGAGCAGTACTTC
D: TRBD1; V: TRBV13; J: TRBJ1-2; size: NA; CDR3: CASSSNRGQRGYTF; DNA: TGTGCCAGCAGCTCAAACAGGGGGCAACGTGGCTACACCTTC
D: TRBD1; V: TRBV6-6; J: TRBJ2-7; size: few; CDR3: CASSSPGGARGEQYF; DNA: TGTGCCAGCAGTTCCCCAGGGGGCGCGAGAGGCGAGCAGTACTTC
D: NA; V: TRBV6-2/TRBV6-3; J: TRBJ1-2; size: NA; CDR3: CASSYSRGTLDGYTF; DNA: TGTGCCAGCAGTTACTCGAGGGGGACCCTCGATGGCTACACCTTC
D: TRBD1; V: TRBV7-2; J: TRBJ1-1; size: once; CDR3: CASSSGTGMNTEAFF; DNA: TGTGCCAGCAGCTCCGGGACAGGCATGAACACTGAAGCTTTCTTT
D: NA; V: TRBV18; J: TRBJ1-6; size: NA; CDR3: CASSPRDHFGALHF; DNA: TGTGCCAGCTCACCACGGGACCATTTTGGGGCCCTCCACTTT
D: NA; V: TRBV19; J: TRBJ2-2; size: NA; CDR3: CASSMYLGITGELFF; DNA: TGTGCCAGTAGTATGTATCTGGGGATTACCGGGGAGCTGTTTTTT
D: TRBD2; V: TRBV7-8; J: TRBJ2-3; size: few; CDR3: CASSVQGGGDTQYF; DNA: TGTGCCAGCAGCGTTCAGGGCGGGGGAGATACGCAGTATTTT
D: NA; V: TRBV5-1; J: TRBJ1-4; size: many; CDR3: CASSGRDNEKLFF; DNA: TGCGCCAGCAGCGGCCGGGATAACGAAAAACTGTTTTTT
D: NA; V: TRBV7-9; J: TRBJ2-1; size: NA; CDR3: CASSLVTGDEQFF; DNA: TGTGCCAGCAGCCTCGTAACGGGCGATGAGCAGTTCTTC
D: NA; V: TRBV5-1; J: TRBJ2-3; size: few; CDR3: CASSPGQDTQYF; DNA: TGCGCCAGCAGCCCCGGTCAGGATACGCAGTATTTT
D: NA; V: TRBV20-1; J: TRBJ1-5; size: NA; CDR3: CSARDGGRGAPPQHF; DNA: TGCAGTGCTAGAGATGGAGGACGAGGGGCTCCGCCCCAGCATTTT
D: NA; V: TRBV7-9; J: TRBJ2-1; size: few; CDR3: CASSASPLAGWSNEQFF; DNA: TGTGCCAGCAGCGCAAGCCCTCTGGCGGGGTGGTCAAATGAGCAGTTCTTC
D: NA; V: TRBV21-1; J: TRBJ1-5; size: NA; CDR3: CASSNYPRTPQHF; DNA: TGTGCCAGCAGCAATTATCCACGGACGCCCCAGCATTTT
D: NA; V: TRBV4-1; J: TRBJ1-5; size: NA; CDR3: CASSPVGGPQHF; DNA: TGCGCCAGCAGCCCAGTAGGGGGGCCCCAGCATTTT
D: NA; V: TRBV29-1; J: TRBJ2-5; size: many; CDR3: CSVEVADQETQYF; DNA: TGCAGCGTTGAGGTAGCGGACCAAGAGACCCAGTACTTC
D: NA; V: TRBV18; J: TRBJ2-5; size: NA; CDR3: CASSPGQTQYF; DNA: TGTGCCAGCTCACCGGGACAGACCCAGTACTTC
D: NA; V: TRBV7-9; J: TRBJ1-2; size: few; CDR3: CASSEGHHF; DNA: TGTGCCAGCAGCGAGGGACACCACTTC
D: NA; V: TRBV5-1; J: TRBJ1-1; size: NA; CDR3: CASSLGQIMNTEAFF; DNA: TGCGCCAGCAGCCTCGGACAGATTATGAACACTGAAGCTTTCTTT
D: NA; V: TRBV6-2/TRBV6-3; J: TRBJ1-1; size: few; CDR3: CASSSRQEGPAFF; DNA: TGTGCCAGCAGCTCCAGACAGGAGGGTCCGGCTTTCTTT
D: TRBD2; V: TRBV9; J: TRBJ2-3; size: few; CDR3: CASSVGAPLAGGDKYF; DNA: TGTGCCAGCAGCGTAGGAGCCCCCCTAGCGGGGGGGGATAAGTATTTT
D: NA; V: TRBV2; J: TRBJ2-5; size: many; CDR3: CASIFVETQYF; DNA: TGTGCCAGCATCTTCGTGGAGACCCAGTACTTC
D: NA; V: TRBV29-1; J: TRBJ2-5; size: few; CDR3: CSVDGQPGETQYF; DNA: TGCAGCGTTGACGGCCAGCCTGGGGAGACCCAGTACTTC
D: NA; V: TRBV7-6; J: TRBJ1-1; size: few; CDR3: CASSPTGVVAFF; DNA: TGTGCCAGCAGCCCCACCGGGGTTGTAGCTTTCTTT
D: NA; V: TRBV12-3/TRBV12-4; J: TRBJ1-2; size: NA; CDR3: CASSLGEGSGYTF; DNA: TGTGCCAGCAGTTTAGGGGAGGGATCAGGCTACACCTTC
D: NA; V: TRBV7-9; J: TRBJ1-1; size: NA; CDR3: CASSKTTFEAFF; DNA: TGTGCCAGCAGCAAAACCACATTTGAAGCTTTCTTT
D: NA; V: TRBV7-9; J: TRBJ2-3; size: many; CDR3: CASSLVGSDGGLRDTQYF; DNA: TGTGCCAGCAGCTTAGTCGGCTCTGATGGGGGGCTCCGAGATACGCAGTATTTT
D: TRBD1; V: TRBV7-9; J: TRBJ1-1; size: NA; CDR3: CASSFSRGRTEAFF; DNA: TGTGCCAGCAGCTTCAGCAGGGGGCGAACTGAAGCTTTCTTT
D: NA; V: TRBV5-1; J: TRBJ2-1; size: few; CDR3: CASSLVTGFDEQFF; DNA: TGCGCCAGCAGCTTGGTGACAGGTTTCGATGAGCAGTTCTTC
D: TRBD2; V: TRBV20-1; J: TRBJ2-5; size: NA; CDR3: CSAPTAASGGRETQYF; DNA: TGCAGTGCTCCAACGGCGGCTAGCGGGGGTCGGGAGACCCAGTACTTC
D: NA; V: TRBV6-5; J: TRBJ1-2; size: NA; CDR3: CASSYSRTSYGYTF; DNA: TGTGCCAGCAGTTACTCGAGGACATCCTATGGCTACACCTTC
D: NA; V: TRBV7-9; J: TRBJ2-7; size: NA; CDR3: CASSDEGSLSYEQYF; DNA: TGTGCCAGCAGCGACGAGGGCAGCCTCTCCTACGAGCAGTACTTC
D: TRBD1; V: TRBV11-2; J: TRBJ2-5; size: few; CDR3: CASSSDRGVAQYF; DNA: TGTGCCAGCAGCTCGGACAGGGGAGTGGCCCAGTACTTC
D: TRBD2; V: TRBV29-1; J: TRBJ2-2; size: NA; CDR3: CSVTPRGGRTGELFF; DNA: TGCAGCGTTACCCCACGGGGGGGCCGCACCGGGGAGCTGTTTTTT
D: NA; V: TRBV6-5; J: TRBJ2-5; size: many; CDR3: CASSLAATYQETQYF; DNA: TGTGCCAGCAGTTTGGCTGCGACGTACCAAGAGACCCAGTACTTC
D: TRBD1; V: TRBV6-5; J: TRBJ2-3; size: NA; CDR3: CASSYGTGAGTDTQYF; DNA: TGTGCCAGCAGTTATGGGACAGGGGCGGGCACAGATACGCAGTATTTT
D: NA; V: TRBV28; J: TRBJ1-1; size: few; CDR3: CASSNIVVTEAFF; DNA: TGTGCCAGCAGTAACATCGTTGTCACTGAAGCTTTCTTT
D: NA; V: TRBV6-5; J: TRBJ1-3; size: NA; CDR3: CASSYSARAAGNTIYF; DNA: TGTGCCAGCAGTTACTCGGCCAGAGCGGCTGGAAACACCATATATTTT
D: NA; V: TRBV25-1; J: TRBJ1-5; size: NA; CDR3: CASSATASNQPQHF; DNA: TGTGCCAGCAGCGCTACAGCGAGCAATCAGCCCCAGCATTTT
D: NA; V: TRBV7-2; J: TRBJ1-2; size: many; CDR3: CASSLGTYGYTF; DNA: TGTGCCAGCAGCTTAGGGACCTATGGCTACACCTTC
D: NA; V: TRBV15; J: TRBJ1-5; size: NA; CDR3: CATSRWGQPQHF; DNA: TGTGCCACCAGCAGATGGGGTCAGCCCCAGCATTTT
D: NA; V: TRBV5-1; J: TRBJ1-1; size: few; CDR3: CASSETFEEATGAFF; DNA: TGCGCCAGCAGCGAGACATTTGAGGAAGCTACGGGAGCTTTCTTT
D: NA; V: TRBV7-8; J: TRBJ1-2; size: few; CDR3: CASSPGPLYGYTF; DNA: TGTGCCAGCAGCCCGGGACCGCTCTATGGCTACACCTTC
D: NA; V: TRBV12-3/TRBV12-4; J: TRBJ1-4; size: NA; CDR3: CASSLALSGREDATNEKLFF; DNA: TGTGCCAGCAGTTTAGCGCTTTCTGGCAGAGAAGATGCAACTAATGAAAAACTGTTTTTT
D: NA; V: TRBV5-1; J: TRBJ2-1; size: many; CDR3: CASSPMSGEQFF; DNA: TGCGCCAGCAGCCCCATGAGCGGGGAGCAGTTCTTC